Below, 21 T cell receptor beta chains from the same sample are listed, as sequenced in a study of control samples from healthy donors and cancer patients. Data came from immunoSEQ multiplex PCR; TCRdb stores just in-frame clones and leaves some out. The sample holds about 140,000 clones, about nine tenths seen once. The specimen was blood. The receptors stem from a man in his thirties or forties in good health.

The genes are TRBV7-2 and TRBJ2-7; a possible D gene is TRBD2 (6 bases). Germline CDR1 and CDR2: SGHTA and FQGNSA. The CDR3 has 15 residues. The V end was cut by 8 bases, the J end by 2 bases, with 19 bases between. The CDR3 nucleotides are TGTGCCAGCGTATCGGGCATCGGGGGAGCCTACGAGCAGTACTTC. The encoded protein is CASVSGIGGAYEQYF.

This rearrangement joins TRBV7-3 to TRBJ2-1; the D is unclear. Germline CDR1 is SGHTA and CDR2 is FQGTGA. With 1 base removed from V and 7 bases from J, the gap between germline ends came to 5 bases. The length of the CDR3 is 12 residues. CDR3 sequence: CASSLNVNEQFF. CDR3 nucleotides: TGTGCCAGCAGCTTAAACGTGAATGAGCAGTTCTTC.

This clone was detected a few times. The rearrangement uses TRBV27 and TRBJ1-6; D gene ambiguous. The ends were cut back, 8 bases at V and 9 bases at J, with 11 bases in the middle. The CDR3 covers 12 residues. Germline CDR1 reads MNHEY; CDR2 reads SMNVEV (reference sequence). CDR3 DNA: TGTGCCAGCGCCCTGGGGTCTTCACCCCTCCACTTT. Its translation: CASALGSSPLHF.

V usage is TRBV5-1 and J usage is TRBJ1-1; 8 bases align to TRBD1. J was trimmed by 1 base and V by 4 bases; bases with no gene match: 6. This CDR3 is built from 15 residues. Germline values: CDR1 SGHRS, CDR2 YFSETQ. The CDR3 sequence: CASSESGQANTEAFF. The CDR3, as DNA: TGCGCCAGCAGCGAATCGGGACAGGCGAACACTGAAGCTTTCTTT.

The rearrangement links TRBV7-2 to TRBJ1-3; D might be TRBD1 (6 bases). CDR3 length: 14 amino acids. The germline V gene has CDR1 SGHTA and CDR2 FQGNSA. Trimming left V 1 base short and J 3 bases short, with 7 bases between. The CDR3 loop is CASSLGRGGNTIYF. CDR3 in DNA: TGTGCCAGCAGCTTAGGCAGGGGTGGAAACACCATATATTTT.

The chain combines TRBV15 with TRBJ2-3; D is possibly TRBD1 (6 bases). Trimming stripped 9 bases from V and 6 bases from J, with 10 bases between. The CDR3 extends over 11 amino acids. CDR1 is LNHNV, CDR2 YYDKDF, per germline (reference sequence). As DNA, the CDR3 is TGTGCCACACAGAGGGGGGATACGCAGTATTTT. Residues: CATQRGDTQYF.

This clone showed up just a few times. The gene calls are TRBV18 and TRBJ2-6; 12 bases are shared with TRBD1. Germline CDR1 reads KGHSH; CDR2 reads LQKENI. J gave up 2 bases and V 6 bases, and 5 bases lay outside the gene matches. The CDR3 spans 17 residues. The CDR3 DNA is TGTGCCAGCTCCTCCGGGACAGGGGGCCCTGGGGCCAACGTCCTGACTTTC. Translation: CASSSGTGGPGANVLTF.

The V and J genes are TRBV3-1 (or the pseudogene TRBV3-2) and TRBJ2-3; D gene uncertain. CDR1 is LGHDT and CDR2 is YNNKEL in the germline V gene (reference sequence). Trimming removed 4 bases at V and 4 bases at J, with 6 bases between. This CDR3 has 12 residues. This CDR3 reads CASSPAADTQYF. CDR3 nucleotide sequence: TGTGCCAGCAGCCCGGCCGCAGATACGCAGTATTTT.

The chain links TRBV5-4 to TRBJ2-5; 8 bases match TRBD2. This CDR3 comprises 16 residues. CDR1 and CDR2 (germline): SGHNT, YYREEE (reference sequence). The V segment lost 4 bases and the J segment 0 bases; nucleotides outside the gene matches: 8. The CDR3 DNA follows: TGTGCCAGCAGCCCCAGCGGGGGCGCGTACCAAGAGACCCAGTACTTC. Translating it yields CASSPSGGAYQETQYF.

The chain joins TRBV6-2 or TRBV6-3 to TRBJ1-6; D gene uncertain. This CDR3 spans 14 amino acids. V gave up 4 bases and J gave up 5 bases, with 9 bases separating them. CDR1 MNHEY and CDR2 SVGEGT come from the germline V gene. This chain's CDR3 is CASSSVGNNSPLHF. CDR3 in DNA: TGTGCCAGCAGTTCTGTCGGGAATAATTCACCCCTCCACTTT.

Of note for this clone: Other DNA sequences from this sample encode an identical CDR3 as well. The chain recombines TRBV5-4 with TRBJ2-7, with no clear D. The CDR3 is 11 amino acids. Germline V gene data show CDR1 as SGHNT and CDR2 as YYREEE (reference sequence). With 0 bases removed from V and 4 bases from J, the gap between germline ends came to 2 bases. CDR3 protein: CASSLGYEQYF. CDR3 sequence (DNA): TGTGCCAGCAGCTTGGGGTACGAGCAGTACTTC.

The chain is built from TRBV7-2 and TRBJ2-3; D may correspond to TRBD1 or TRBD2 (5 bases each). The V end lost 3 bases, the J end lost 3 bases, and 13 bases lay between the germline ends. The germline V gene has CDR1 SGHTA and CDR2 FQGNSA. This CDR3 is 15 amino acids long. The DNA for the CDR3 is TGTGCCAGCAGCTTCCTGGGACGGATTACAGATACGCAGTATTTT. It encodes CASSFLGRITDTQYF.

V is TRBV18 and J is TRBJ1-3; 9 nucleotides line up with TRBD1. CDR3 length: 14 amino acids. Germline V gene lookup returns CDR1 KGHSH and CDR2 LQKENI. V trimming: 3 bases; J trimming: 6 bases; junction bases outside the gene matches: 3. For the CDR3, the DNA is TGTGCCAGCTCACCTACAGGGGGCGTAAACACCATATATTTT. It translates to CASSPTGGVNTIYF.

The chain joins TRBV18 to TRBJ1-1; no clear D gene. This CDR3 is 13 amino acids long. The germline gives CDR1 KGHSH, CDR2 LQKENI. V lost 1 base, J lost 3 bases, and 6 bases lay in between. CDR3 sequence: CASSPHKDTEAFF. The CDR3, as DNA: TGTGCCAGCTCACCACATAAGGACACTGAAGCTTTCTTT.

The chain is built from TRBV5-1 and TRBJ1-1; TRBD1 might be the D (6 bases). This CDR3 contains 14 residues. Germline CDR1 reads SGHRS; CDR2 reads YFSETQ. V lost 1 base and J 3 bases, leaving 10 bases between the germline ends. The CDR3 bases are TGCGCCAGCAGCTTGAACAGGGTCTACACTGAAGCTTTCTTT. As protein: CASSLNRVYTEAFF.

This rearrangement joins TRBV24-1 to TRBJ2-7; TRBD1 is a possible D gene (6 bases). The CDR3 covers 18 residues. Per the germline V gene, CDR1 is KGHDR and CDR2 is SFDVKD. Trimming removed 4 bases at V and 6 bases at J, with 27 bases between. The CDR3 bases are TGTGCCACCAGTGACCGCACTCCAAGACAGGCCAAGCAAAGCGAGCAGTACTTC. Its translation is CATSDRTPRQAKQSEQYF.

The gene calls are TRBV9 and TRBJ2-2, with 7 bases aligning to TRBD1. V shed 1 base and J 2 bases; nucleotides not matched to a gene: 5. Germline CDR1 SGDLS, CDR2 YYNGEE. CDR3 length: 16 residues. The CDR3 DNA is TGTGCCAGCAGCGTAAGACAGGGATCTAACACCGGGGAGCTGTTTTTT. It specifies CASSVRQGSNTGELFF.

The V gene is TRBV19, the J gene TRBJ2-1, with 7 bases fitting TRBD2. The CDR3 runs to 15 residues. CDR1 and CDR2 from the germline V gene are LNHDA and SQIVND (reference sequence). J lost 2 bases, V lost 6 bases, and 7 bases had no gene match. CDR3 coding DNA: TGTGCCAGTAGCTGGACTAGTGACGCCTACAATGAGCAGTTCTTC. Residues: CASSWTSDAYNEQFF.

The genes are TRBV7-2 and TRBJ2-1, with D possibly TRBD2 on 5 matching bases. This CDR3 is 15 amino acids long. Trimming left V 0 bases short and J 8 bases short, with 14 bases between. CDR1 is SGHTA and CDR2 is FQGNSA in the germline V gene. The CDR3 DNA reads TGTGCCAGCAGCTTAGCTGTAGGCCACGGGGATGAGCAGTTCTTC. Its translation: CASSLAVGHGDEQFF.

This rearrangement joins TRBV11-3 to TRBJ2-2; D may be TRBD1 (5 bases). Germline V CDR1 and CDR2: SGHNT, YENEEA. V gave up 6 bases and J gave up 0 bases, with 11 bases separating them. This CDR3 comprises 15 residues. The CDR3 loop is CASRRGPANTGELFF. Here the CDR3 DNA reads TGTGCCAGCAGAAGGGGCCCTGCGAACACCGGGGAGCTGTTTTTT.

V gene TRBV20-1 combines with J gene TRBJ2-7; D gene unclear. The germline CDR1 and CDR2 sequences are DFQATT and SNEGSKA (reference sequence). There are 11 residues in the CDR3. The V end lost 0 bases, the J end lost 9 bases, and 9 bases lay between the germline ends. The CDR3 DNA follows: TGCAGTGCTAGAGATCGGCAAGGGCAGTACTTC. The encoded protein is CSARDRQGQYF.